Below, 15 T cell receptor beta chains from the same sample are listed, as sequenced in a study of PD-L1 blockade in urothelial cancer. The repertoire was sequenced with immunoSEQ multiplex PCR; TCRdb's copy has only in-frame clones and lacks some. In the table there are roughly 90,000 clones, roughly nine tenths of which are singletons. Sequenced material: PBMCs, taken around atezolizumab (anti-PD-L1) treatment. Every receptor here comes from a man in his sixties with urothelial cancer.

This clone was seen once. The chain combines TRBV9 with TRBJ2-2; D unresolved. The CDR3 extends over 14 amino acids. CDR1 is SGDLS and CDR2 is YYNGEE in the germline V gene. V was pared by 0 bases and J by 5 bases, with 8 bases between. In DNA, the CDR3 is TGTGCCAGCAGCGTAGGGCTTAATACCGGGGAGCTGTTTTTT. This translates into CASSVGLNTGELFF.

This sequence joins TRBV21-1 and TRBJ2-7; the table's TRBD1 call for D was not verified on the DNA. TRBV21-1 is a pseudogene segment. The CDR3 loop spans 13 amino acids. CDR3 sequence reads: CASTGQGNYEQYF. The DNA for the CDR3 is TGTGCCAGCACCGGACAGGGGAACTACGAGCAGTACTTC.

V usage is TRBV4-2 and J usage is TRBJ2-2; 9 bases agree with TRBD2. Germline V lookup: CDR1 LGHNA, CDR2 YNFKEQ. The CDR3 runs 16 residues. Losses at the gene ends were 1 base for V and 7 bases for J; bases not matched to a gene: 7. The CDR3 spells CASSQVGLAGYGELFF. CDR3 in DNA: TGTGCCAGCAGCCAAGTGGGGCTAGCGGGATACGGGGAGCTGTTTTTT.

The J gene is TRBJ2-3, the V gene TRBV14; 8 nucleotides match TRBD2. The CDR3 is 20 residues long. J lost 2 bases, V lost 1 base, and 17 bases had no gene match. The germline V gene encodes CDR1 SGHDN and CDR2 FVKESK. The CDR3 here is CASSQAYTAGVVWDTDTQYF. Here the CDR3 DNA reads TGTGCCAGCAGCCAAGCGTATACAGCGGGAGTCGTTTGGGACACAGATACGCAGTATTTT.

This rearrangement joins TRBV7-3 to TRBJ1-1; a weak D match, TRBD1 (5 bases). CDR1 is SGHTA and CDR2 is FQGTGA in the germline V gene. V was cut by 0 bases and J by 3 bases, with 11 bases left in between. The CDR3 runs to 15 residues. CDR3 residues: CASSLTGGTDTEAFF. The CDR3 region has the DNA TGTGCCAGCAGCTTAACCGGGGGTACGGACACTGAAGCTTTCTTT. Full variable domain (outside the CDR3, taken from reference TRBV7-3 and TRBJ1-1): GAGVSQTPSNKVTEKGKYVELRCDPISGHTALYWYRQSLGQGPEFLIYFQGTGAADDSGLPNDRFFAVRPEGSVSTLKIQRTERGDSAVYLCASSLTGGTDTEAFFGQGTRLTVV.

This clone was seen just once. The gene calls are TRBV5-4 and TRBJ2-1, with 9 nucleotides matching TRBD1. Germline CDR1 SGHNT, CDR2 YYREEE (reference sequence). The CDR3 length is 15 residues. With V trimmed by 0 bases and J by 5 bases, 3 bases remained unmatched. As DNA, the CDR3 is TGTGCCAGCAGCTTGGTGGGACAGGGCGACAATGAGCAGTTCTTC. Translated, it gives CASSLVGQGDNEQFF.

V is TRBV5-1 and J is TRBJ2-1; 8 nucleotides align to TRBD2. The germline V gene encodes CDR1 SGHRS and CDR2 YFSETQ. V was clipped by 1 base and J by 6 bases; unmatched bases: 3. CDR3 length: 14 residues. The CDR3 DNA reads TGCGCCAGCAGCTTGCGGGAGGGCCGCAATGAGCAGTTCTTC. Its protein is CASSLREGRNEQFF.

The CDR3 DNA is TGTGCCAGCAGCCAAGATGGGGGGGGGTACCCGACTAGGGCTGAAAAACTGTTTTTT. Residues: CASSQDGGGYPTRAEKLFF. The chain carries TRBV4-2 and TRBJ1-4; perhaps TRBD1 as D (5 bases). Germline V CDR1 and CDR2: LGHNA, YNFKEQ. V dropped 0 bases and J dropped 7 bases, with 24 bases sitting between them. This CDR3 is 19 amino acids long.

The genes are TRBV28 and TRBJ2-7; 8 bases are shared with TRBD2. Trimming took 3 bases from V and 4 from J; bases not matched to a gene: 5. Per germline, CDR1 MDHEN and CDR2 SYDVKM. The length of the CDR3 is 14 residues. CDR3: CASSFRREGYEQYF. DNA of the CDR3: TGTGCCAGCAGTTTTCGACGGGAGGGGTACGAGCAGTACTTC.

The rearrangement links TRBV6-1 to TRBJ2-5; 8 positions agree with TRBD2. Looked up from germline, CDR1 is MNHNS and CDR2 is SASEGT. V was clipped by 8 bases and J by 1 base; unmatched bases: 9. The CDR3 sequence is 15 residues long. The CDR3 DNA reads TGTGCCAGCGAGCTCCCAGGACTAGCCCAAGAGACCCAGTACTTC. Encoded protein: CASELPGLAQETQYF.

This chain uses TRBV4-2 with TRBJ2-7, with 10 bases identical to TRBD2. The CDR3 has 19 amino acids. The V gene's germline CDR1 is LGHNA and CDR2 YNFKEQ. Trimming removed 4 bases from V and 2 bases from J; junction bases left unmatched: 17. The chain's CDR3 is CASSRSLAGERSFPYEQYF. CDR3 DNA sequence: TGTGCCAGCAGCCGTTCTCTAGCGGGAGAAAGGTCCTTCCCCTACGAGCAGTACTTC.

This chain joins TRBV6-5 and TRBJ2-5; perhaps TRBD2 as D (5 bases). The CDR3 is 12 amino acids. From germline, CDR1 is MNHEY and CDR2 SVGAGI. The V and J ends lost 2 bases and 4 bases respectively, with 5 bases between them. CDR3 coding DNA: TGTGCCAGCAGTTACGCGGGAGAGACCCAGTACTTC. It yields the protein CASSYAGETQYF.

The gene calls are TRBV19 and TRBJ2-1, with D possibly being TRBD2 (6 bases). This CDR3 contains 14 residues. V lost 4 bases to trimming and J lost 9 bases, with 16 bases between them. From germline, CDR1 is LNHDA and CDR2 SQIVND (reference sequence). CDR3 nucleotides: TGTGCCAGTAGTACCTTAGCGGAGCCACGTGAGCAGTTCTTC. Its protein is CASSTLAEPREQFF.

Here the CDR3 DNA reads TGTGCCACCAGCAGAGATAGGGGTAGGACCTACGAGCAGTACTTC. Its protein is CATSRDRGRTYEQYF. V usage is TRBV15 and J usage is TRBJ2-7; D is perhaps TRBD1 (5 bases). Germline V lookup: CDR1 LNHNV, CDR2 YYDKDF (reference sequence). The CDR3 length is 15 residues. V lost 0 bases and J 2 bases, leaving 11 bases between the germline ends.

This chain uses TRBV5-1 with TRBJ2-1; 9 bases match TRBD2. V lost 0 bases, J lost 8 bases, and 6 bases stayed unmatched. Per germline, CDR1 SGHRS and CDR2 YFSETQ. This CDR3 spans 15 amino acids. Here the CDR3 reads CASSLVAGGEDEQFF. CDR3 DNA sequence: TGCGCCAGCAGCTTGGTCGCGGGAGGGGAGGATGAGCAGTTCTTC.